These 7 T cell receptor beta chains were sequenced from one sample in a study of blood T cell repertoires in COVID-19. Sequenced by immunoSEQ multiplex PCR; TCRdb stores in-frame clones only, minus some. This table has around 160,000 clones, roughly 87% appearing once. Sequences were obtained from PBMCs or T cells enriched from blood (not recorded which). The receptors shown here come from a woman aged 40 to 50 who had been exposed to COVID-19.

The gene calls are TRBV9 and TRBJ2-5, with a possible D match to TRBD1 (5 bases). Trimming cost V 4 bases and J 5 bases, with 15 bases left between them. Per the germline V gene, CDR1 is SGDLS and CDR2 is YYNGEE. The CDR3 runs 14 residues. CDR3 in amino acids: CASSSLTAGETQYF. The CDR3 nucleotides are TGTGCCAGCAGCTCACTGACAGCCGGGGAGACCCAGTACTTC.

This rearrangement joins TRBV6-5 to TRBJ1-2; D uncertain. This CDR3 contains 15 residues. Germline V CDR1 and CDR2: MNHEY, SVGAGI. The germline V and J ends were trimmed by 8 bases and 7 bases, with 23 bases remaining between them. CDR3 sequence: CASPYETGGVGGYTF. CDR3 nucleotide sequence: TGTGCCAGCCCCTATGAGACGGGTGGAGTGGGTGGCTACACCTTC.

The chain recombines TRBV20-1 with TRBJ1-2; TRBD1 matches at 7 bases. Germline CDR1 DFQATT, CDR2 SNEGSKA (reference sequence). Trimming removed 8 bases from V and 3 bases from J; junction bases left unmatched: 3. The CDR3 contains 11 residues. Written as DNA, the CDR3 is TGCAGTAGGGACAGCGACTATGGCTACACCTTC. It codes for CSRDSDYGYTF.

The DNA of the CDR3 is TGTGCCAGCAGGCTGACAGGGGCCTCTGGGGCCAACGTCCTGACTTTC. Translating gives CASRLTGASGANVLTF. The chain links TRBV11-2 to TRBJ2-6, with 8 positions matching TRBD1. The V segment lost 6 bases and the J segment 0 bases; nucleotides outside the gene matches: 4. The germline V gene encodes CDR1 SGHAT and CDR2 FQNNGV. CDR3 length: 16 residues.

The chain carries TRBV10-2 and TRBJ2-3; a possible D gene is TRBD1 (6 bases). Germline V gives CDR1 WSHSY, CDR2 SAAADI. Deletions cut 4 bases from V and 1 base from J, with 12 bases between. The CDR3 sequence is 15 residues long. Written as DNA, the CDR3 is TGCGCCAGCAGTGCTGGGGGACACGGCACAGATACGCAGTATTTT. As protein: CASSAGGHGTDTQYF.

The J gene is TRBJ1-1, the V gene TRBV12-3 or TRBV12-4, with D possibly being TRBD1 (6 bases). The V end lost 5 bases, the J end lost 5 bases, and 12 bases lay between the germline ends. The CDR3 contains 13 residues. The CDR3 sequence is CASSPTGRTEAFF. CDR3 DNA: TGTGCCAGCAGTCCTACAGGGCGGACTGAAGCTTTCTTT.

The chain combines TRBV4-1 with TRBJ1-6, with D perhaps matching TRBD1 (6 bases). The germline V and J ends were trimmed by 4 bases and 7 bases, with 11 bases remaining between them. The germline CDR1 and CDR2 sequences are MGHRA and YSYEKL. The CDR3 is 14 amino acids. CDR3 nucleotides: TGCGCCAGCAGCCCGCCGCAGGGGAATTCACCCCTCCACTTT. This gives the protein CASSPPQGNSPLHF.